This TCR beta chain derives from a study of early T cells in non-severe SARS-CoV-2 infection. Study overall: RNA in bulk from unsorted whole blood was sequenced, and chains were unpaired.

Researchers tagged individual cDNA molecules with unique molecular identifiers. TCRdb re-called the 5' RACE reads through MiXCR, storing one row per CDR3 protein. The sample records tens of thousands of distinct CDR3 sequences, around 10% being singletons. As regards this clonotype: Its antigen is not known.

V dropped 5 bases and J dropped 7; count of bases not matched to a gene: 11. The CDR3 covers 16 residues. Study findings and constraints: VDJdb-based matching was biased toward anti-spike CD8 responses and missed private and CD4 specificities.

The receptor's source is an adult who was a healthcare worker with PCR-confirmed SARS-CoV-2 infection or an uninfected control (not recorded which). The V and J genes are TRBV12-3 or TRBV12-4 and TRBJ1-6; 7 bases line up with TRBD1. Sequencing was carried out using whole blood. CDR3 in DNA: TGTGCCAGCAGTACTTATCCCACAGGGGCGAATTCACCCCTCCACTTT. Residues: CASSTYPTGANSPLHF.